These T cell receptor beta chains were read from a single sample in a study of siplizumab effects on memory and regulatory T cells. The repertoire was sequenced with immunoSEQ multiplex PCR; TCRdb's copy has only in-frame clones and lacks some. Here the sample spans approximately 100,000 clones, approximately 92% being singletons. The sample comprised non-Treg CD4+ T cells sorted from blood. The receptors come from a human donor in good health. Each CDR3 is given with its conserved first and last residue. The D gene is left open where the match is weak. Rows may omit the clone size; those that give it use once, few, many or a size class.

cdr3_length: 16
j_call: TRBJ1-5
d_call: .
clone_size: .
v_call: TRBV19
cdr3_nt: TGTGCCAGTAGTATGATACAGGCGAATAGCAATCAGCCCCAGCATTTT
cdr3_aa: CASSMIQANSNQPQHF

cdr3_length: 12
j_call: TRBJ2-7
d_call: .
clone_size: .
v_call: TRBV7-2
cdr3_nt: TGTGCCAGCCGATTGATGGGGGCTGAGCAGTACTTC
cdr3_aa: CASRLMGAEQYF

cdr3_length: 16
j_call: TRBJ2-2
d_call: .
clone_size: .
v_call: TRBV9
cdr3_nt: TGTGCCAGCAGCGTAGGGGGAAGTGGGGAAACCGGGGAGCTGTTTTTT
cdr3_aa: CASSVGGSGETGELFF

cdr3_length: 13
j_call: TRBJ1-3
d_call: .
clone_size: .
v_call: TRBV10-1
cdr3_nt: TGCGCCAGCAGCACAGGGACGGGAAACACCATATATTTT
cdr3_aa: CASSTGTGNTIYF

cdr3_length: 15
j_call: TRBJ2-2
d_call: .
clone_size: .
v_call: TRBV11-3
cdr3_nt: TGTGCCAGCAGCTTAGGGGTCCATGACACCGGGGAGCTGTTTTTT
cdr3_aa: CASSLGVHDTGELFF

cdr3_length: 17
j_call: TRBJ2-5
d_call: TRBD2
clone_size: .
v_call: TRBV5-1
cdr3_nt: TGCGCCAGCAGCTTGGGACTAGCGGGGGCCTCGGCAGAGACCCAGTACTTC
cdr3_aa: CASSLGLAGASAETQYF

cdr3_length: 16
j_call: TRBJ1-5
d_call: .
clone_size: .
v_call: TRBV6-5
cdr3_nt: TGTGCCAGCAGTTACCGCCGGGAGGGGAGCAATCAGCCCCAGCATTTT
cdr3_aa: CASSYRREGSNQPQHF

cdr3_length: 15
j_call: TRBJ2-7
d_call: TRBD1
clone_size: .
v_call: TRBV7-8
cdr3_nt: TGTGCCAGCAGCGTAATCCCTGGACAGGCCTACGAGCAGTACTTC
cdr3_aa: CASSVIPGQAYEQYF

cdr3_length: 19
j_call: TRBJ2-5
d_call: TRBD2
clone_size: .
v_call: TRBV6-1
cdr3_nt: TGTGCCAGCAGTGTGGATACAACCCGGCCTAGCGGGTATCAAGAGACCCAGTACTTC
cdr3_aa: CASSVDTTRPSGYQETQYF

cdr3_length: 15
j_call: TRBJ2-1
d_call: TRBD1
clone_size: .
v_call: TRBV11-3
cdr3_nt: TGTGCCAGCAGCTCTGGGACAGGGGTTTTGGATGAGCAGTTCTTC
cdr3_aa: CASSSGTGVLDEQFF

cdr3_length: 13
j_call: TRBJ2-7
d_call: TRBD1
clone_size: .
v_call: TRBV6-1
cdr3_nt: TGTGCCAGCCCGGGACAGTTCTCCTACGAGCAGTACTTC
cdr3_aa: CASPGQFSYEQYF

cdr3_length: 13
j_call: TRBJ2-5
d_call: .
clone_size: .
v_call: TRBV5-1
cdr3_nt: TGCGCCAGCAGCTTGAGCGGGTCAGAGACCCAGTACTTC
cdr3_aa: CASSLSGSETQYF

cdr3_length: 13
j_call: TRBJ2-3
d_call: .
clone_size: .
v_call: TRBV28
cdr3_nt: TGTGCCAGCAGTCCCCCCAGTAGGTATACGCAGTATTTT
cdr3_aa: CASSPPSRYTQYF

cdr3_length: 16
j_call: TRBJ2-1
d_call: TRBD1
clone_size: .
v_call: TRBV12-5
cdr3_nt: TGTGCTAGTGTCCTGACAGGGGCGAGCTCCTACAATGAGCAGTTCTTC
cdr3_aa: CASVLTGASSYNEQFF

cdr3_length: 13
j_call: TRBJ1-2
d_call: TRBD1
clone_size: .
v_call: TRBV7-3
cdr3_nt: TGTGCCAGCAGCCCGGGACAGACCTATGGCTACACCTTC
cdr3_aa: CASSPGQTYGYTF

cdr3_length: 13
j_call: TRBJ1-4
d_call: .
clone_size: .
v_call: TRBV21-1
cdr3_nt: TGTGCCAGCCCACAGGGGGCTAATGAAAAACTGTTTTTT
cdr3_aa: CASPQGANEKLFF

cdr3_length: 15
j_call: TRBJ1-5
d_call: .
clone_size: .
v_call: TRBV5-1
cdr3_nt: TGCGCCAGCAGCTTATCGGGGGCCCCCAATCAGCCCCAGCATTTT
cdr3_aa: CASSLSGAPNQPQHF

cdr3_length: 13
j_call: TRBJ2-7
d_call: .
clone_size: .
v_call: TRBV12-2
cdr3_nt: TGTGCAAGTCGCTTAGACCCCGGGGGCGAGCAGTACTTC
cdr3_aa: CASRLDPGGEQYF

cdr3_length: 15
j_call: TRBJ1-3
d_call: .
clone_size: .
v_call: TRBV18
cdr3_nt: TGTGCCAGCTCACCTGGGGGCTACTCTGGAAACACCATATATTTT
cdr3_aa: CASSPGGYSGNTIYF

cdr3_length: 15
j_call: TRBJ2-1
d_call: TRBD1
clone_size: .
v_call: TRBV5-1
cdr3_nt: TGCGCCAGCAGCTTGCAGGGACAGGGGTACAATGAGCAGTTCTTC
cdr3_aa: CASSLQGQGYNEQFF

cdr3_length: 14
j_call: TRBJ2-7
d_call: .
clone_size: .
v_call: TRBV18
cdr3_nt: TGTGCCAGCGCAAACAGGGAACCTCCCTACGAGCAGTACTTC
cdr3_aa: CASANREPPYEQYF

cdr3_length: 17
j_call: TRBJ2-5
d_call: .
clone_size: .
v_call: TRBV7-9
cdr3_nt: TGTGCCAGCAGCTTAGGCGGGTGGAGGGGGCGCTTGGAGACCCAGTACTTC
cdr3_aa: CASSLGGWRGRLETQYF

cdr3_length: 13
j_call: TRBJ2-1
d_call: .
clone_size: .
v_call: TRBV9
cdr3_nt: TGTGCCAGCAGCGTAGCGGGGGGCCATGAGCAGTTCTTC
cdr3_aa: CASSVAGGHEQFF

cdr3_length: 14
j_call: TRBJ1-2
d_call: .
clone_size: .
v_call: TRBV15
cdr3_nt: TGTGCCACCAGCAGAGGGCAGGGGCGGGATGGCTACACCTTC
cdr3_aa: CATSRGQGRDGYTF

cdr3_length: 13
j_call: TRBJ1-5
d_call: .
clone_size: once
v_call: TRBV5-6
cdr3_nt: TGTGCCAGCAGCTTGGTCGGAGATCAGCCCCAGCATTTT
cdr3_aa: CASSLVGDQPQHF

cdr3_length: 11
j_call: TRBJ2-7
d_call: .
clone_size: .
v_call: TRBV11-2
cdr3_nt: TGTGCCAGCAGCCTGAATTACGAGCAGTACTTC
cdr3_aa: CASSLNYEQYF

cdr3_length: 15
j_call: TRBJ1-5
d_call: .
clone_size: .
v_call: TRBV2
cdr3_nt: TGTGCCAGCAGGGATCTCCGGGTTTCCAATCAGCCCCAGCATTTT
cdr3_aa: CASRDLRVSNQPQHF

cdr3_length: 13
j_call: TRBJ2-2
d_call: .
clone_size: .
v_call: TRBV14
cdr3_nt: TGTGCCAGCAGCCCTACTCGGGCCGGGGAGCTGTTTTTT
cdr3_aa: CASSPTRAGELFF

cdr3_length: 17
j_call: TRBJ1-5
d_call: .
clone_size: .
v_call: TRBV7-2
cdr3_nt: TGTGCCAGCAGCTTAGGATTAGATTGGTATAGCAATCAGCCCCAGCATTTT
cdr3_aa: CASSLGLDWYSNQPQHF

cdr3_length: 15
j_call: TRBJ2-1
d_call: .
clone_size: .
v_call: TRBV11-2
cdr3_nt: TGTGCCAGCAGCTTAGACGGGCTCTCCTACAATGAGCAGTTCTTC
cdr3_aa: CASSLDGLSYNEQFF

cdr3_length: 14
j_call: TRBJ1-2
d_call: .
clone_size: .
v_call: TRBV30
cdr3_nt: TGTGCCTGGAATAGGGGGGATGGCGTCTATGGCTACACCTTC
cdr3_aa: CAWNRGDGVYGYTF

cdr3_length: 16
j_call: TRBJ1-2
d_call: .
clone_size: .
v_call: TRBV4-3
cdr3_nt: TGCGCCAGCAGCCAAACCCGGACCGGGCCTTTGGCTGGCTACACCTTC
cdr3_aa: CASSQTRTGPLAGYTF

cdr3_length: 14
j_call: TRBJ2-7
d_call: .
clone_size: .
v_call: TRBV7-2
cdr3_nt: TGTGCCAGCAGCTCCCGGGTGGGGGTCGGGGAGCAGTACTTC
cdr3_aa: CASSSRVGVGEQYF

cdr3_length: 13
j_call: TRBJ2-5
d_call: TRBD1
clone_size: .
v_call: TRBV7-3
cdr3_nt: TGTGCCAGCGGGCAGGGGGCAGGGGAGACCCAGTACTTC
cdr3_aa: CASGQGAGETQYF

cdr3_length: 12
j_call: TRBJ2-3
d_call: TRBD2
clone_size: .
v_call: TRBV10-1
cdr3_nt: TGCGCCAGTAGCAGGGAGGGCGATACGCAGTATTTT
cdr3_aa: CASSREGDTQYF

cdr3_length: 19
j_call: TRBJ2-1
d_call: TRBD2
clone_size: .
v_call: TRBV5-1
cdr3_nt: TGCGCCAGCAGCCTCCGAGAGAATTTAGCGGGGGACTCTTACAATGAGCAGTTCTTC
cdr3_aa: CASSLRENLAGDSYNEQFF

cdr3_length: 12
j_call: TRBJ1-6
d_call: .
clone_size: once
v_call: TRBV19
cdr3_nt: TGTGCCAGTAGTATAGTCAATTCACCCCTCCACTTT
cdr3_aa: CASSIVNSPLHF

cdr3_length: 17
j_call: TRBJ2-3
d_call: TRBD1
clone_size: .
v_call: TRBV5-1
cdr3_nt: TGCGCCAGCAGCGGGGGACAGGGGGCCTTCAGCACAGATACGCAGTATTTT
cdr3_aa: CASSGGQGAFSTDTQYF

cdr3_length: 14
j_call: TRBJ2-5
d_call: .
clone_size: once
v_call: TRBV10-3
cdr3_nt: TGTGCCATCAAGGCCAGGGGGGGAGAAGAGACCCAGTACTTC
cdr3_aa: CAIKARGGEETQYF

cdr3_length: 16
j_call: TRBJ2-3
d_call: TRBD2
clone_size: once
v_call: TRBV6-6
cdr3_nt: TGTGCCAGCAGTCCGGGGGGACTAGCGGGGCGAGATACGCAGTATTTT
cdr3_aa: CASSPGGLAGRDTQYF

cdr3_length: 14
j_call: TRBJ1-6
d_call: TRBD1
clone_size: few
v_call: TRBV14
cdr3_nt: TGTGCCAGCAGCCCTACAGGGGACGATTCACCCCTCCACTTT
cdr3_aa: CASSPTGDDSPLHF

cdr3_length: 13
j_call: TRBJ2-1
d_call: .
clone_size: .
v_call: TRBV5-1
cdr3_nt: TGCGCCAGCGCCTTGGACACGCTCGATAAGCAGTTCTTC
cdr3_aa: CASALDTLDKQFF

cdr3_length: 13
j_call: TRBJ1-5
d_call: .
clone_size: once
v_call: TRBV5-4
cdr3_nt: TGTGCCAGCAGCTTGGAGCGGAATCAGCCCCAGCATTTT
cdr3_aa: CASSLERNQPQHF

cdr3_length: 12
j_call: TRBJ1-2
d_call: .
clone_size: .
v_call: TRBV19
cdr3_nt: TGTGCCAGTAGTATATCTGCGGGTGGCTACACCTTC
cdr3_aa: CASSISAGGYTF

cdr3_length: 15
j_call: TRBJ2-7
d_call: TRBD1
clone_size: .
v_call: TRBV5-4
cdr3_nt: TGTGCCAGCAGCTTGCCACAGGGGATCGCCTACGAGCAGTACTTC
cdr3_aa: CASSLPQGIAYEQYF

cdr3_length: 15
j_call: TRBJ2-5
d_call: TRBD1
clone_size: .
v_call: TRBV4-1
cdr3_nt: TGCGCCAGCAGCCTCGCCGGGACAGGGCAAGAGACCCAGTACTTC
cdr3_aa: CASSLAGTGQETQYF

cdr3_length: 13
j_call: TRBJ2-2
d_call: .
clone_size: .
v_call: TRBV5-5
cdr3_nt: TGTGCCAGCAGCCGCCCGAACACCGGGGAGCTGTTTTTT
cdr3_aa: CASSRPNTGELFF

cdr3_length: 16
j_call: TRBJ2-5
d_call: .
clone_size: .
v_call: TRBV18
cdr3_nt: TGTGCCAGCTCACCACGTCAGGGGCAGGTCTTCGAGACCCAGTACTTC
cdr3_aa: CASSPRQGQVFETQYF

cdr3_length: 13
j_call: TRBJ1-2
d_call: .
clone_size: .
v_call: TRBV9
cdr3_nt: TGTGCCAGCAATAGGATTGGGGGATATGGCTACACCTTC
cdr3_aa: CASNRIGGYGYTF

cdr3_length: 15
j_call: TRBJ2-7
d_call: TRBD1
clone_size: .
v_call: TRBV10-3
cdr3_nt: TGTGCCATCAGTGAGCGGGGACAGCCCTCCTACGAGCAGTACTTC
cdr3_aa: CAISERGQPSYEQYF

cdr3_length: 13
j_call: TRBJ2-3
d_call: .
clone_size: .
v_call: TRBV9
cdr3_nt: TGTGCCAGCAGCGTCCTCAGAACAGATACGCAGTATTTT
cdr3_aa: CASSVLRTDTQYF

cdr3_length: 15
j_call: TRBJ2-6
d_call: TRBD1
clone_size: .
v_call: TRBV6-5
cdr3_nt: TGTGCCAGCAGAAGACAGGGGGCTGGGGCCAACGTCCTGACTTTC
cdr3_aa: CASRRQGAGANVLTF

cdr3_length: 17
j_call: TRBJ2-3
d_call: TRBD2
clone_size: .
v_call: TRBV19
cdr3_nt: TGTGCCAGTAGTAATCGTGGGACTAGCGGCCTCACAGATACGCAGTATTTT
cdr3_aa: CASSNRGTSGLTDTQYF

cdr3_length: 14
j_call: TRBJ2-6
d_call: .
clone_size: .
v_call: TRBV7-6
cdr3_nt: TGTGCCAGCAGCGGGCTCTCTGGGGCCAACGTCCTGACTTTC
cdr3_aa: CASSGLSGANVLTF

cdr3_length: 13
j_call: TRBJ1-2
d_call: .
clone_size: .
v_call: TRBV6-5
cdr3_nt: TGTGCCAGCAGTTACAACGGGGGCTATGGCTACACCTTC
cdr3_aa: CASSYNGGYGYTF

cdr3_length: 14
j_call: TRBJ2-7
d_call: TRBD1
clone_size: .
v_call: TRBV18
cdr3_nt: TGTGCCAGCTCACCGGACAGGGGTTCCTACGAGCAGTACTTC
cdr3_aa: CASSPDRGSYEQYF

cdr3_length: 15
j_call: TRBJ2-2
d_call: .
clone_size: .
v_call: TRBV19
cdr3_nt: TGTGCCAGTAGCGCCCAGTGGGGGGCTCACGGGGAGCTGTTTTTT
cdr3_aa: CASSAQWGAHGELFF